The 25 T cell receptor beta chains below come from one sample, sequenced in a study of T cells after yellow fever vaccination. TCRdb itself ran the 5' RACE reads through MiXCR, one entry per CDR3 protein. The sample yields approximately 120,000 distinct CDR3 sequences, about 7.4% seen once. The sequenced sample was CD4+ T cells sorted from PBMCs, obtained less than 11 days after the first yellow fever vaccination. All receptors derive from a man aged 18-30 years who received the YFV17D yellow fever vaccine.

Notes on this clonotype: This may come from a read error, since a much larger clone is one base off. The rearrangement joins TRBV7-2 to TRBJ2-7, with 7 bases matching TRBD1. The junction had 9 bases not matched to a gene; V was cut back by 5 bases and J by 5 bases. CDR1 and CDR2 from the germline V gene are SGHTA and FQGNSA. This CDR3 comprises 14 residues. CDR3 DNA sequence: TGTGCCAGCAGCCCCGGACAGGATACGGACGAGCAGTACTTC. Its protein product is CASSPGQDTDEQYF.

The V gene is TRBV11-2, the J gene TRBJ1-2; D is perhaps TRBD1 (6 bases). CDR3 length: 16 amino acids. V gave up 5 bases and J gave up 5 bases, with 21 bases separating them. Germline values: CDR1 SGHAT, CDR2 FQNNGV. This chain's CDR3 is CASSLLTGPKEYGYTF. Written as DNA, the CDR3 is TGTGCCAGCAGCCTACTTACAGGGCCGAAGGAGTATGGCTACACCTTC. The full variable domain, completed using reference TRBV11-2 and TRBJ1-2, is EAGVAQSPRYKIIEKRQSVAFWCNPISGHATLYWYQQILGQGPKLLIQFQNNGVVDDSQLPKDRFSAERLKGVDSTLKIQPAKLEDSAVYLCASSLLTGPKEYGYTFGSGTRLTVV.

J is TRBJ2-1 and V is TRBV24-1, with 9 bases matching TRBD2. CDR1 is KGHDR and CDR2 is SFDVKD in the germline V gene. V was clipped by 4 bases and J by 6 bases; unmatched bases: 12. This CDR3 spans 17 amino acids. The CDR3 nucleotides read TGTGCCACCAGTGACTCCCTCGGGCGGGGGGGCCGCAATGAGCAGTTCTTC. This gives the protein CATSDSLGRGGRNEQFF.

This chain joins TRBV5-1 and TRBJ2-2; D ambiguous. Trimming pared 4 bases from V and 3 bases from J, leaving 7 bases between. The germline gives CDR1 SGHRS, CDR2 YFSETQ. This CDR3 region has 13 residues. In DNA form, the CDR3 reads TGCGCCAGCAGCCCTTTGGACACCGGGGAGCTGTTTTTT. As protein: CASSPLDTGELFF.

This clonotype was seen at least ten times. The chain uses TRBV11-2 and TRBJ2-5, with 9 bases that match TRBD1. This CDR3 has 15 amino acids. V lost 5 bases to trimming and J lost 2 bases; unmatched junction nucleotides: 6. Looked up from germline, CDR1 is SGHAT and CDR2 is FQNNGV. The CDR3 coding sequence is TGTGCCAGCAGCGATCCCGGGACAGGGCAAGAGACCCAGTACTTC. Translated: CASSDPGTGQETQYF.

This clonotype was seen at least ten times. V and J are TRBV7-9 and TRBJ1-1; 8 nucleotides match TRBD1. The CDR3 has 13 amino acids. V was pared by 8 bases and J by 5 bases, with 7 bases of the junction left unmatched. The germline V gene encodes CDR1 SEHNR and CDR2 FQNEAQ (reference sequence). The CDR3 DNA follows: TGTGCCAGCTCCTGGACAGGGCGAACTGAAGCTTTCTTT. It yields the protein CASSWTGRTEAFF.

This clonotype was seen a few times. V and J are TRBV9 and TRBJ2-3; D unclear. CDR3 length equals 14 residues. Germline CDR1 reads SGDLS; CDR2 reads YYNGEE. V was clipped by 7 bases and J by 9 bases, with 21 bases between them. CDR3 sequence: CASAHMSPDATQYF. The CDR3 DNA reads TGTGCCAGCGCCCATATGTCCCCTGATGCAACGCAGTATTTT. The variable domain in full, completed from reference TRBV9 and TRBJ2-3, reads DSGVTQTPKHLITATGQRVTLRCSPRSGDLSVYWYQQSLDQGLQFLIQYYNGEERAKGNILERFSAQQFPDLHSELNLSSLELGDSALYFCASAHMSPDATQYFGPGTRLTVL.

This clonotype occurred many times. The CDR3 loop is CASSRTGVYNEQFF. CDR3 bases: TGTGCCAGCAGCCGGACAGGGGTGTACAATGAGCAGTTCTTC. V and J are TRBV11-3 and TRBJ2-1; 9 nucleotides line up with TRBD1. CDR1 is SGHNT and CDR2 is YENEEA in the germline V gene. The CDR3 extends over 14 amino acids. J lost 4 bases, V lost 5 bases, and 3 bases had no gene match.

The sample holds many counts of this clonotype. The chain employs TRBV12-3 or TRBV12-4 and TRBJ2-7, with 8 nucleotides matching TRBD1. The CDR3 length is 13 residues. V lost 1 base, J lost 7 bases, and 3 bases stayed unmatched. In DNA, the CDR3 is TGTGCCAGCAGTTTAGGACAGGGGCAGGAGCAGTACTTC. Protein: CASSLGQGQEQYF.

This clonotype was observed many times. The J gene is TRBJ1-1, the V gene TRBV9, with TRBD1 identical over 7 bases. CDR1 is SGDLS, CDR2 YYNGEE, per germline. Losses at the gene ends were 3 bases for V and 1 base for J; bases not matched to a gene: 9. The CDR3 loop spans 16 amino acids. The CDR3 DNA follows: TGTGCCAGCAGCGCAACATACAGGGGTCCGAACACTGAAGCTTTCTTT. Its translation is CASSATYRGPNTEAFF. The full variable domain, completed using reference TRBV9 and TRBJ1-1, is DSGVTQTPKHLITATGQRVTLRCSPRSGDLSVYWYQQSLDQGLQFLIQYYNGEERAKGNILERFSAQQFPDLHSELNLSSLELGDSALYFCASSATYRGPNTEAFFGQGTRLTVV.

This clonotype showed up many times. V gene TRBV5-6 combines with J gene TRBJ1-1; possibly TRBD1 for D (5 bases). V dropped 0 bases and J dropped 4 bases, with 16 bases sitting between them. There are 16 residues in the CDR3. CDR1 is SGHDT, CDR2 YYEEEE, per germline. Here the CDR3 DNA reads TGTGCCAGCAGCTTGGTCGGGGGGGAAGGCGGCACTGAAGCTTTCTTT. Protein product: CASSLVGGEGGTEAFF.

This clonotype was picked up many times. The chain carries TRBV4-1 and TRBJ2-7; D remains unclear. Trimming took 1 base from V and 1 from J, leaving 11 bases between them. The CDR3 runs 15 residues. The germline V gene has CDR1 MGHRA and CDR2 YSYEKL. In DNA, the CDR3 is TGCGCCAGCAGCCAAGGACACCCTATGTCCTACGAGCAGTACTTC. It is translated as CASSQGHPMSYEQYF.

This clonotype was picked up a small number of times. The chain is built from TRBV5-4 and TRBJ2-6; D is unresolved. The length of the CDR3 is 16 residues. Trimming took off 0 bases at V and 3 bases at J, with 10 bases between the two ends. CDR1 SGHNT and CDR2 YYREEE come from the germline V gene (reference sequence). CDR3 protein: CASSLDSTGGANVLTF. The CDR3 region has the DNA TGTGCCAGCAGCTTGGATTCGACTGGTGGGGCCAACGTCCTGACTTTC.

For this clonotype: This may be a read error, as it is one base from a much larger clone. The rearrangement links TRBV5-6 to TRBJ2-1; D may be TRBD2 (6 bases). CDR1 and CDR2 (germline): SGHDT, YYEEEE. The CDR3 loop spans 16 amino acids. V was pared by 1 base and J by 4 bases, with 15 bases between. CDR3: CASSLWRGLYYNEQFF. In nucleotides, the CDR3 is TGTGCCAGCAGCTTGTGGAGGGGCCTGTATTACAATGAGCAGTTCTTC.

This clonotype was picked up many times. This chain connects TRBV18 to TRBJ2-5; possibly TRBD2 for D (6 bases). V lost 6 bases and J lost 2, with 10 bases in between. In germline, CDR1 is KGHSH, CDR2 LQKENI. The CDR3 runs 13 residues. The CDR3 DNA reads TGTGCCAGCTCGGAGGGATCACAAGAGACCCAGTACTTC. It is translated as CASSEGSQETQYF.

This clonotype was observed at least ten times. V is TRBV19 and J is TRBJ2-3, with 9 bases fitting TRBD2. The germline CDR1 and CDR2 sequences are LNHDA and SQIVND (reference sequence). Losses at the gene ends were 6 bases for V and 6 bases for J; bases not matched to a gene: 7. The CDR3 runs to 14 residues. CDR3 DNA sequence: TGTGCCAGTAGCCGCGGGGGGGGCCCTGATACGCAGTATTTT. This sequence encodes CASSRGGGPDTQYF. The whole variable domain, remainder taken from reference TRBV19 and TRBJ2-3, is DGGITQSPKYLFRKEGQNVTLSCEQNLNHDAMYWYRQDPGQGLRLIYYSQIVNDFQKGDIAEGYSVSREKKESFPLTVTSAQKNPTAFYLCASSRGGGPDTQYFGPGTRLTVL.

In this sample, this clonotype turned up many times. V is TRBV7-2 and J is TRBJ1-5, with D maybe TRBD1 (6 bases). Germline V gives CDR1 SGHTA, CDR2 FQGNSA. CDR3 length equals 16 residues. The V end lost 1 base, the J end lost 1 base, and 11 bases lay between the germline ends. The CDR3 sequence is CASSLVTGPSNQPQHF. The CDR3 nucleotides are TGTGCCAGCAGCTTAGTTACAGGGCCAAGCAATCAGCCCCAGCATTTT.

The chain uses TRBV9 and TRBJ1-1, with D hard to call. Germline V gives CDR1 SGDLS, CDR2 YYNGEE. The V end was cut by 3 bases, the J end by 7 bases, with 13 bases between. The CDR3 contains 13 residues. For the CDR3, the DNA is TGTGCCAGCAGCGGAGACGGTCTGAATGAAGCTTTCTTT. The encoded protein is CASSGDGLNEAFF.

There are many counts of this clonotype. The V gene is TRBV7-3, the J gene TRBJ2-3, with 8 positions matching TRBD1. The junction had 3 bases not matched to a gene; V was cut back by 2 bases and J by 5 bases. Germline lookup yields CDR1 SGHTA and CDR2 FQGTGA. The CDR3 runs 14 residues. CDR3 DNA: TGTGCCAGCAGCTTACAGGGGGCGAAAGATACGCAGTATTTT. Residues: CASSLQGAKDTQYF. Supplemented by reference TRBV7-3 and TRBJ2-3, the full variable domain reads GAGVSQTPSNKVTEKGKYVELRCDPISGHTALYWYRQSLGQGPEFLIYFQGTGAADDSGLPNDRFFAVRPEGSVSTLKIQRTERGDSAVYLCASSLQGAKDTQYFGPGTRLTVL.

This clonotype came up many times. The CDR3 region is CASRQVSGANVLTF. The CDR3 region has the DNA TGTGCCAGCAGGCAGGTCTCTGGGGCCAACGTCCTGACTTTC. This rearrangement joins TRBV2 to TRBJ2-6, with D unresolved. Germline CDR1 reads SNHLY; CDR2 reads FYNNEI. This CDR3 is built from 14 residues. V was cut by 6 bases and J by 0 bases, with 6 bases left in between.

Ten or more counts support this clonotype. The J gene is TRBJ2-4, the V gene TRBV29-1; maybe TRBD2 (5 bases). V was trimmed by 8 bases and J by 6 bases, leaving 11 bases between them. The CDR3 sequence is 11 residues long. Per the germline V gene, CDR1 is SQVTM and CDR2 is ANQGSEA. In DNA, the CDR3 is TGCAGCTCCCGGACTGGAAACATTCAGTACTTC. The encoded protein is CSSRTGNIQYF.

This clonotype was counted many times. The CDR3 region is CASSQEEGDRRTEAFF. The CDR3, as DNA: TGCGCCAGCAGCCAAGAGGAGGGAGACAGACGGACTGAAGCTTTCTTT. J is TRBJ1-1 and V is TRBV4-3; weak D call: TRBD1 (5 bases). The ends were cut back, 0 bases at V and 5 bases at J, with 16 bases in the middle. The CDR3 runs to 16 residues. Germline V gene sequence: CDR1 LGHNA, CDR2 YSLEER.

This clonotype has at least ten counts. This CDR3 is CASSSEGEKLFF. The DNA for the CDR3 is TGTGCCAGCTCCTCGGAAGGGGAAAAACTGTTTTTT. The V gene is TRBV13, the J gene TRBJ1-4; D remains unclear. CDR3 size: 12 residues. CDR1 and CDR2 (germline): PRHDT, FYEKMQ (reference sequence). The ends were cut back, 8 bases at V and 8 bases at J, with 12 bases in the middle.

This clonotype has only a few counts. The chain is built from TRBV5-4 and TRBJ2-7; no clear D. Germline V gives CDR1 SGHNT, CDR2 YYREEE (reference sequence). The germline V and J ends were trimmed by 3 bases and 5 bases, with 6 bases remaining between them. There are 11 residues in the CDR3. CDR3 nucleotides: TGTGCCAGCAGCTCAGTTCACGAGCAGTACTTC. Protein product: CASSSVHEQYF.

This clonotype was detected many times. One end of the junction varies from germline; a read error may be responsible. The chain is built from TRBV5-1 and TRBJ1-1; no firm D call. This CDR3 contains 12 residues. Germline V lookup: CDR1 SGHRS, CDR2 YFSETQ. The CDR3 reads CASSLMNTEAFF. CDR3 DNA sequence: TGTGCCAGCAGCCTCATGAACACTGAAGCTTTCTTT.